The next 12 T cell receptor beta chains were all read from a single sample in a study of lymphopenia after photon versus proton radiotherapy. TCRdb's table, derived via immunoSEQ multiplex PCR, lists solely in-frame clones and lacks some. The data show about 33,000 clones, approximately 87% seen once. This specimen consisted of peripheral blood, obtained from a patient treated with photon-based radiotherapy. Source of these receptors: a woman in her forties or fifties with pancreatic cancer.

The chain uses TRBV5-1 and TRBJ2-7; D gene unclear. V was pared by 4 bases and J by 2 bases, with 7 bases between. The CDR3 totals 12 residues. Per the germline V gene, CDR1 is SGHRS and CDR2 is YFSETQ. The CDR3 sequence is CASSLDTYEQYF. Written as DNA, the CDR3 is TGCGCCAGCAGCCTAGACACCTACGAGCAGTACTTC.

This chain connects TRBV9 to TRBJ2-1, with TRBD1 matching over 8 bases. The CDR3 totals 15 residues. The ends lost 3 bases at V and 5 bases at J; junction bases unmatched: 7. Germline V gene lookup returns CDR1 SGDLS and CDR2 YYNGEE. The CDR3 reads CASSAWTGLDNEQFF. The CDR3 bases are TGTGCCAGCAGCGCTTGGACAGGGCTTGACAATGAGCAGTTCTTC.

This chain joins TRBV18 and TRBJ2-3; D might be TRBD1 or TRBD2, each matching 5 bases. The CDR3 has 18 residues. V lost 1 base and J 1 base, leaving 18 bases between the germline ends. From germline, CDR1 is KGHSH and CDR2 LQKENI. Here the CDR3 reads CASSPQTPGLLGTDTQYF. CDR3 in DNA: TGTGCCAGCTCACCACAAACTCCGGGGCTCCTAGGCACAGATACGCAGTATTTT. The full variable domain, with the rest looked up from reference TRBV18 and TRBJ2-3, is NAGVMQNPRHLVRRRGQEARLRCSPMKGHSHVYWYRQLPEEGLKFMVYLQKENIIDESGMPKERFSAEFPKEGPSILRIQQVVRGDSAAYFCASSPQTPGLLGTDTQYFGPGTRLTVL.

V is TRBV18 and J is TRBJ2-5; TRBD2 aligns across 12 bases. V shed 6 bases and J 1 base; nucleotides not matched to a gene: 3. The CDR3 runs 15 residues. Germline CDR1 KGHSH, CDR2 LQKENI. CDR3 sequence (DNA): TGTGCCAGCTCGCCTAGCGGGAGGGCCCAAGAGACCCAGTACTTC. This translates into CASSPSGRAQETQYF.

The table lists this clone with a few counts. The rearrangement uses TRBV6-5 and TRBJ1-3; maybe TRBD1 (6 bases). V lost 9 bases, J lost 3 bases, and 15 bases lay in between. Germline assignment: CDR1 MNHEY and CDR2 SVGAGI. This CDR3 comprises 14 residues. For the CDR3, the DNA is TGTGCCAGTAAAGGACAGCACCTTGGAAACACCATATATTTT. It codes for CASKGQHLGNTIYF.

The V gene is TRBV13, the J gene TRBJ2-5; TRBD1 agrees at 9 bases. This CDR3 contains 16 residues. Germline V gives CDR1 PRHDT, CDR2 FYEKMQ (reference sequence). The ends lost 4 bases at V and 5 bases at J; junction bases unmatched: 11. CDR3 loop: CASSSVKQGAGETQYF. CDR3 bases: TGTGCCAGCAGCTCAGTCAAACAGGGGGCGGGGGAGACCCAGTACTTC.

The V call is TRBV4-2, the J call TRBJ1-3; weak D call: TRBD1 (5 bases). Germline V CDR1 and CDR2: LGHNA, YNFKEQ. Trimming took 0 bases from V and 0 from J, leaving 12 bases between them. This CDR3 has 17 amino acids. CDR3 nucleotides: TGTGCCAGCAGCCAAGATCACGGGGGACGCTCTGGAAACACCATATATTTT. Translation gives CASSQDHGGRSGNTIYF.

This chain uses TRBV7-9 with TRBJ2-7, with 7 bases matching TRBD1. CDR3 length equals 13 residues. The V segment lost 5 bases and the J segment 3 bases; nucleotides outside the gene matches: 4. The V gene's germline CDR1 is SEHNR and CDR2 FQNEAQ (reference sequence). CDR3 residues: CASSPGQIYEQYF. For the CDR3, the DNA is TGTGCCAGCAGCCCGGGACAGATCTACGAGCAGTACTTC. The complete variable domain, with remaining parts taken from reference TRBV7-9 and TRBJ2-7, reads DTGVSQNPRHKITKRGQNVTFRCDPISEHNRLYWYRQTLGQGPEFLTYFQNEAQLEKSRLLSDRFSAERPKGSFSTLEIQRTEQGDSAMYLCASSPGQIYEQYFGPGTRLTVT.

The V gene is TRBV4-2, the J gene TRBJ1-5, with 8 bases fitting TRBD1. V lost 4 bases, J lost 5 bases, and 10 bases stayed unmatched. CDR1 LGHNA and CDR2 YNFKEQ come from the germline V gene. This CDR3 is 16 amino acids long. CDR3 sequence reads: CASSPTRQGRDQPQHF. The CDR3 DNA reads as TGTGCCAGCAGCCCTACTCGACAGGGGCGGGATCAGCCCCAGCATTTT.

This chain links TRBV21-1 with TRBJ2-1; the table gives TRBD2 as D, unverified against the DNA. TRBV21-1 is assigned pseudogene status. The CDR3 extends over 17 amino acids. CDR3 amino acids: CASSRDRRAGGPNEQFF. The CDR3 DNA is TGTGCCAGCAGCAGGGACCGTCGAGCGGGAGGGCCGAATGAGCAGTTCTTC.

This chain uses TRBV7-8 with TRBJ2-7, with a weak D call TRBD1 (5 bases). CDR1 is SGHVS and CDR2 is FQNEAQ in the germline V gene. This CDR3 region has 13 residues. V was shortened by 5 bases and J by 3 bases, with 11 bases between the two germline ends. The CDR3 nucleotides are TGTGCCAGCAGCCCTGATAGGGGCTACGAGCAGTACTTC. This sequence encodes CASSPDRGYEQYF.

About this clone itself: This specimen includes other DNA sequences encoding the same CDR3. The rearrangement uses TRBV30 and TRBJ1-2; TRBD1 matches 8 bases. V lost 6 bases to trimming and J lost 8 bases; unmatched junction nucleotides: 14. Per germline, CDR1 GTSNPN and CDR2 SVGIG (reference sequence). CDR3 size: 14 residues. The CDR3 coding sequence is TGTGCCTGCTCCGACAGGGGTTTAAACGGGGGCTACACCTTC. It yields the protein CACSDRGLNGGYTF.